The clone carrying this TCR beta chain has only one observation. Germline V CDR1 and CDR2: SEHNR, FQNEAQ (reference sequence). This CDR3 has 16 amino acids. The ends were cut back, 1 base at V and 0 bases at J, with 10 bases in the middle. These data come from a study of cytomegalovirus exposure and HLA in healthy donors. The PCR employed 60 Vbeta primers together with 13 Jbeta primers. Assay used: immunoSEQ multiplex PCR; TCRdb lists only in-frame clones, some missing. This sample yields some 76,000 clones, of which approximately 80% are seen a single time; approximately 9% belongs to the top ten. Input material: PBMCs. This sequence joins TRBV7-9 and TRBJ1-5; D ambiguous. The sequence derives from a middle-aged woman in good health and CMV-seropositive. Here the CDR3 reads CASSLGAGDSNQPQHF. The CDR3 nucleotides read TGTGCCAGCAGCTTAGGGGCAGGCGATAGCAATCAGCCCCAGCATTTT. Full variable domain (missing parts from reference TRBV7-9 and TRBJ1-5): DTGVSQNPRHKITKRGQNVTFRCDPISEHNRLYWYRQTLGQGPEFLTYFQNEAQLEKSRLLSDRFSAERPKGSFSTLEIQRTEQGDSAMYLCASSLGAGDSNQPQHFGDGTRLSIL.